The clone carrying this TCR beta chain has a single count. What it recognizes is unknown. The sample is drawn from a study of cytomegalovirus exposure and HLA in healthy donors. Regarding the study as a whole: A few CMV-associated chains proved CMV antigen-specific in vitro. The study listed under 200 cytomegalovirus-associated TCR beta chains. In the 120 or so validation repertoires, approximately 94% of cluster scores exceeded 0, per a later analysis. Reportedly, diagnosis of cytomegalovirus status by the classifier showed high specificity and sensitivity.

Measured with immunoSEQ multiplex PCR; TCRdb has only the in-frame clones, and not every one. The sample yields hundreds of thousands of clones, around four fifths seen once. The V and J ends lost 0 bases and 5 bases respectively, with 18 bases between them. The CDR3 spans 17 residues. The germline CDR1 and CDR2 sequences are SGHNT and YYREEE (reference sequence). The chain uses TRBV5-4 and TRBJ2-1; D might be TRBD2 (6 bases). Input material: PBMCs. This receptor was taken from a woman aged 25 to 39 in good health and CMV-seropositive. This chain's CDR3 is CASSLAGGVLPHNEQFF. For the CDR3, the DNA is TGTGCCAGCAGCTTGGCCGGAGGGGTGCTCCCCCACAATGAGCAGTTCTTC.